This TCR beta chain was captured in a study of blood T cells in healthy people across ages (dated by TCRdb to between 2015 and 2017). Broadly, across the study: In model experiments, roughly one uniquely barcoded TCR beta cDNA molecule per two T cells was captured by template switching. Using deep sequencing normalized with unique cDNA molecular identifiers, the study measured how TCR beta repertoire diversity changes with age. The donors were split into four age groups: young (average roughly 15 years), middle-aged (about 40), aged (approximately 60) and long-lived (roughly 88). Donors of different ages were randomly distributed across sequencing lanes to avoid experimental bias. Using the same blood draw, the study looked at two additional independent replicas of 1 million unique cDNA reads for two donors, one aged 18 to 30 and the other aged 80 or older. Results and caveats for the whole study, not just this receptor: Because profiling used bulk unsorted PBMCs, naive and antigen-experienced compartments could not be compared conclusively. Observed TCR beta diversity per million T cells fell roughly linearly with age, and a significant reduction was already apparent by age around 40. Because donor CMV infection status was unknown, age-related changes in expanded clonotypes were potentially confounded. A strong correlation was found between observed TCR beta diversity and the percentage of naive T cells measured by flow cytometry. Estimates of total diversity from one million sequenced T cells were regarded as lower bounds and underestimates. Compared with the aged group, the long-lived group had more naive CD4+ T cells, fewer expanded clones and increased TCR diversity, a pattern suggesting age selection.

This clonotype was observed a handful of times. It has no known antigen specificity. No clone much larger than this one lies a single base away; base qualities are absent. The protocol used for the library was 5' RACE. Sequencing was performed on an Illumina HiSeq 2500. The second PCR ran for about 7 to 11 cycles and used a J-beta primer mix along with a sample-barcoded 5' primer. A template-switch 5' adaptor carrying 12 random nucleotides introduced a unique molecular identifier onto each TCR beta cDNA molecule. At least 2.5 million CDR3-containing paired-end reads were obtained from each sample. All of the RNA was converted into first-strand cDNA using the Mint cDNA synthesis kit, with a TRBC-specific oligonucleotide serving as the primer. After uracil-DNA glycosylase treatment, a first 18-cycle PCR used universal primers M1SS and BC2_uni_R on all cDNA. The authors processed their data as follows. Normalization of each sample was performed by random selection of 1 million high-quality reads, each carrying a distinct molecular identifier. Instead of being binned into consensus sequences, reads that shared molecular identifiers were thrown out. MiTCR, run with a Q25 quality threshold and the strictest error-elimination algorithm, handled CDR3 identification, clonotype clustering and error correction. A nonparametric unseen species model using Euler transformation provided a lower-bound estimate of total TCR beta diversity. In-frame beta chains were kept once TCRdb had trimmed the public reads at Q25 with fastp and called clones with MiXCR. Identical CDR3 protein sequences are pooled into one entry, listed with their most common genes and DNA. In this record, the V and J calls reflect TCRdb's handling and not the investigators' own analysis. Present in this sample are approximately 1.5 million distinct CDR3 sequences, about 35% of which were seen just once. The ten largest account for approximately 10% of the sample.

From its cysteine to its phenylalanine, the CDR3 spans 13 amino acids. Only CDR3 DNA is held: 39 bases, read in frame from base 1. The trim is 3 bases for V and 4 bases for J, with a gap of 9 bases between the germline ends. The roughly 38 donors, aged roughly 6 to 100 years, were systemically healthy Caucasian individuals from Russia. Roughly 10 milliliters of peripheral blood were drawn from each donor into EDTA-treated Vacutainer tubes. Ficoll-Paque density-gradient centrifugation was used to isolate PBMCs, with at least 6 million per sample. Trizol reagent was used to extract total RNA from the PBMCs, yielding at least 5 micrograms per sample. Naive CD45RAhigh/CD27high T cell percentages were measured by flow cytometry on a PBMC aliquot from every donor.

This receptor was identified in a woman aged 25 to 39 in good health. The V and J genes are TRBV12-3 or TRBV12-4 and TRBJ2-5, with the identity of the D gene unclear. The sequenced sample was blood. The DNA reads as follows: TGTGCCAGCAGTTTCCGCATTATAGAGACCCAGTACTTC. This sequence encodes CASSFRIIETQYF.